This T cell receptor (beta chain) stems from a study of cytomegalovirus exposure and HLA in healthy donors. Whole-study findings and limits: A subsequent analysis found that TCR clusters from the first cohort also tended to co-occur in the approximately 130 validation repertoires, with 94% of cluster scores above 0. TCR beta chains numbering more than 150 were designated cytomegalovirus-associated.

Points on this clone: Its target is not known.

Using immunoSEQ multiplex PCR, the repertoire was profiled, and TCRdb retains in-frame clones only, with some absent. The profile covers approximately 58,000 clones, with roughly 96% appearing a single time and roughly 6% taken by the ten largest. The germline CDR1 and CDR2 sequences are SEHNR and FQNEAQ (reference sequence). The CDR3 loop spans 12 amino acids. Trimming pared 3 bases from V and 5 bases from J, leaving 7 bases between. The V and J genes are TRBV7-9 and TRBJ1-1; D not certain. This sequence originates from a woman aged 18-30 years in good health and CMV-seropositive. The sequencing input was PBMCs. Here the CDR3 DNA reads TGTGCCAGCAGCTTCGGTAAGACTGAAGCTTTCTTT. Amino acid sequence: CASSFGKTEAFF.